The source of this TCR beta chain is a study of T cell repertoires in cytomegalovirus infection. In the study overall: Public signatures in TCR beta pointed to CMV infection and matching HLA type. General observations from the study: HLA-C-restricted CMV clonotypes gave the most frequent clonotype in two of eight donors. Summed public TCR beta family frequency identified CMV carriers bearing the relevant HLA.

TCRdb re-analysed the reads in MiXCR, keeping a single row per CDR3 protein. The sample lists about 100,000 distinct CDR3 sequences; about 22% were seen once. Germline V CDR1 and CDR2: SGHTA, FQGNSA. The CDR3 covers 16 residues. J was trimmed by 5 bases and V by 1 base; bases with no gene match: 10. This clonotype has a count of ten or more. Its specificity is unknown. The sample taken for sequencing was CD8+ T cells from PBMCs. The sequence came from a human donor in good health (CMV status not recorded). Some clones in this sample may be carry-over from other donors' samples. This sequence joins TRBV7-2 and TRBJ1-1; 7 bases are shared with TRBD1. Here the CDR3 reads CASSLVPGGSNTEAFF. CDR3 sequence (DNA): TGTGCCAGCAGCTTAGTACCAGGGGGAAGTAATACTGAAGCTTTCTTT.